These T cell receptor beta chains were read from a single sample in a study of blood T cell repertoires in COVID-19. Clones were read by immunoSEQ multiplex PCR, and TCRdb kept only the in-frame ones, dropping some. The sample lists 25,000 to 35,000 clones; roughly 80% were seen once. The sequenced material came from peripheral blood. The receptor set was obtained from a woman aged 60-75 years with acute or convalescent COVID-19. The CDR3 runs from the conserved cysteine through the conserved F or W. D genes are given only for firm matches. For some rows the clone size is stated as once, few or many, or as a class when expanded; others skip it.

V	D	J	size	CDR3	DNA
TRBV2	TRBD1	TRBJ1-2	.	CASSGDRASGGYTF	TGTGCCAGCAGTGGGGACAGGGCTTCAGGGGGCTACACCTTC
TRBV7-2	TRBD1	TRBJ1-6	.	CASSPRGTGGSPLHF	TGTGCCAGCAGCCCCAGAGGGACAGGGGGTTCACCCCTCCACTTT
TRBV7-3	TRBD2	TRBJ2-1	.	CASSLSAGGYNEQFF	TGTGCCAGCAGCTTATCAGCGGGGGGTTACAATGAGCAGTTCTTC
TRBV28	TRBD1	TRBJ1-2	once	CASRETGLNYGYTF	TGTGCCAGTCGTGAGACAGGGTTAAACTATGGCTACACCTTC
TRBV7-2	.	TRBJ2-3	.	CASSSPEGGAFTQYF	TGTGCCAGCAGCTCACCCGAGGGGGGGGCTTTTACGCAGTATTTT
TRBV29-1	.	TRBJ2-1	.	CSVSWTRNNEQFF	TGCAGCGTGAGCTGGACACGGAACAATGAGCAGTTCTTC
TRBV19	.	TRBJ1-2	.	CATRRTESGGYTF	TGTGCCACAAGACGGACAGAATCAGGTGGCTACACCTTC
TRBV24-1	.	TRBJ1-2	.	CATSDSTAYGYTF	TGTGCCACCAGTGATTCGACAGCTTATGGCTACACCTTC
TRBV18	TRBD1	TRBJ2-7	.	CASSPPGSTGDPYEQYF	TGTGCCAGCTCACCACCGGGGTCGACAGGGGACCCCTACGAGCAGTACTTC
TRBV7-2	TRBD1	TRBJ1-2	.	CASSLQGDGYGYTF	TGTGCCAGCAGCTTACAGGGGGACGGCTATGGCTACACCTTC
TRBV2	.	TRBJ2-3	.	CASRTRRGTDTQYF	TGTGCCAGCAGAACTAGGAGAGGCACAGATACGCAGTATTTT
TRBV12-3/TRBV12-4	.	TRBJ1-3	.	CAFRGTSGNTIYF	TGTGCCTTCCGCGGCACCTCTGGAAACACCATATATTTT
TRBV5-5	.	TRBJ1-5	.	CASSLAVMVGQPQHF	TGTGCCAGCAGCTTGGCCGTCATGGTCGGGCAGCCCCAGCATTTT
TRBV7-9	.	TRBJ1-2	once	CASSLGTGHFNYGYTF	TGTGCCAGCAGCTTAGGCACGGGACACTTTAACTATGGCTACACCTTC
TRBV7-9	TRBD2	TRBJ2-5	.	CASSFERGGDWETQYF	TGTGCCAGCAGCTTTGAGCGGGGGGGCGATTGGGAGACCCAGTACTTC
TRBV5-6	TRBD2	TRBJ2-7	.	CASSLETSGIYEQYF	TGTGCCAGCAGCTTGGAGACTAGCGGGATCTACGAGCAGTACTTC
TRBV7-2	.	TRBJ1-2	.	CASSLGVGGDGYTF	TGTGCCAGCAGCTTAGGAGTCGGAGGGGATGGCTACACCTTC
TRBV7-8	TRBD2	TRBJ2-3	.	CASSSAPTSGGASDTQYF	TGTGCCAGCAGCTCAGCCCCCACTAGCGGGGGGGCCAGCGATACGCAGTATTTT
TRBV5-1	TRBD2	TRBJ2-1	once	CASHRGGEQFF	TGCGCCAGTCACCGGGGGGGTGAGCAGTTCTTC
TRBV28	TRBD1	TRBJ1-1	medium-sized	CASSLLAGGELPDTEAFF	TGTGCCAGCAGTTTATTGGCAGGGGGCGAACTCCCGGACACTGAAGCTTTCTTT
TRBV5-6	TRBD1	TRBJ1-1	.	CASSSGTGLSDGVNTEAFF	TGTGCCAGCAGCTCCGGGACAGGACTCTCGGATGGGGTGAACACTGAAGCTTTCTTT
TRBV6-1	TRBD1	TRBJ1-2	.	CASSDSGQAESYTF	TGTGCCAGCAGTGATTCGGGACAGGCGGAAAGCTACACCTTC
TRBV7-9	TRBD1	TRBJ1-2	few	CASSLEGTGAYGYTF	TGTGCCAGCAGCTTAGAAGGGACAGGGGCCTATGGCTACACCTTC
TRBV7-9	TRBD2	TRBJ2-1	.	CASNLIAGRVNEQFF	TGTGCCAGCAACCTAATAGCGGGGAGGGTCAATGAGCAGTTCTTC
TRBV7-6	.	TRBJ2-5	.	CASSLAPDQETQYF	TGTGCCAGCAGCTTAGCTCCGGACCAAGAGACCCAGTACTTC
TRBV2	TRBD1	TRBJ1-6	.	CASSEQSGQNNSPLHF	TGTGCCAGCAGTGAACAGTCGGGACAGAATAATTCACCCCTCCACTTT
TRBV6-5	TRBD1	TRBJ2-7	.	CASRGQGRVYEQYF	TGTGCCAGCAGAGGACAGGGTAGGGTGTACGAGCAGTACTTC
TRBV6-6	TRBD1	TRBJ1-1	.	CASSRRRDRGLGGNTEAFF	TGTGCCAGCAGTCGGCGGCGGGACAGGGGGCTGGGGGGGAACACTGAAGCTTTCTTT
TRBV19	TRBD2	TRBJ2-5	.	CASSINAGGVTQYF	TGTGCCAGTAGTATTAATGCGGGGGGGGTGACCCAGTACTTC
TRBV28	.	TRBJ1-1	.	CASRELNTEAFF	TGTGCCAGCAGGGAGTTGAACACTGAAGCTTTCTTT
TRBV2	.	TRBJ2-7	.	CASRIGRGQGPEQYF	TGTGCCAGCAGAATCGGACGTGGGCAGGGGCCCGAGCAGTACTTC
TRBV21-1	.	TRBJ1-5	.	CASSKAPGVGGNQPQHF	TGTGCCAGCAGCAAAGCCCCCGGGGTTGGGGGCAATCAGCCCCAGCATTTT
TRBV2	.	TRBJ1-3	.	CASSQTGPTVNTIYF	TGTGCCAGCAGCCAGACAGGCCCTACGGTGAACACCATATATTTT
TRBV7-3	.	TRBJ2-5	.	CASSSSSVETQYF	TGTGCCAGCAGCTCTTCTAGCGTCGAGACCCAGTACTTC
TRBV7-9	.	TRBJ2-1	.	CASSLAIAQATFF	TGTGCCAGCAGCTTAGCGATTGCTCAAGCCACGTTCTTC
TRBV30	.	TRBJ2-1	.	CAWSLRNNEQFF	TGTGCCTGGAGTCTAAGAAACAATGAGCAGTTCTTC
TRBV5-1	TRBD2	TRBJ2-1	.	CASSLEGGWTRDEQFF	TGCGCCAGCAGCTTGGAAGGCGGGTGGACTAGGGATGAGCAGTTCTTC
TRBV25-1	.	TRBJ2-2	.	CASSVDRNTGELFF	TGTGCCAGCAGTGTGGACAGGAACACCGGGGAGCTGTTTTTT
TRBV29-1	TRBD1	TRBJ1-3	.	CSVETGEAGNTIYF	TGCAGCGTTGAAACAGGGGAAGCTGGAAACACCATATATTTT
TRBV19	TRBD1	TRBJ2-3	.	CASSLRDRFTDTQYF	TGTGCCAGTAGCCTCCGGGACAGGTTCACAGATACGCAGTATTTT
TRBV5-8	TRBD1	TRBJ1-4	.	CASSQLLISGGSANEKLFF	TGTGCCAGCAGCCAGTTGCTAATTTCAGGGGGCTCAGCTAATGAAAAACTGTTTTTT
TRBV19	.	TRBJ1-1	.	CASRSRVDTEAFF	TGTGCCAGTAGGTCCAGGGTGGACACTGAAGCTTTCTTT
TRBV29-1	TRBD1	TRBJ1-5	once	CSVGTGFDQPQHF	TGCAGCGTTGGGACAGGGTTCGATCAGCCCCAGCATTTT
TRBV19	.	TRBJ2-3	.	CASSSTRDIGRPDTQYF	TGTGCCAGTAGTAGCACCCGGGACATCGGCCGCCCAGATACGCAGTATTTT
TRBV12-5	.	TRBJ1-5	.	CASGLGQRNQPQHF	TGTGCTAGTGGTCTAGGACAGCGCAATCAGCCCCAGCATTTT
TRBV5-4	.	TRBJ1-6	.	CASSLGGSSYNSPLHF	TGTGCCAGCAGCTTGGGCGGGAGCTCCTATAATTCACCCCTCCACTTT